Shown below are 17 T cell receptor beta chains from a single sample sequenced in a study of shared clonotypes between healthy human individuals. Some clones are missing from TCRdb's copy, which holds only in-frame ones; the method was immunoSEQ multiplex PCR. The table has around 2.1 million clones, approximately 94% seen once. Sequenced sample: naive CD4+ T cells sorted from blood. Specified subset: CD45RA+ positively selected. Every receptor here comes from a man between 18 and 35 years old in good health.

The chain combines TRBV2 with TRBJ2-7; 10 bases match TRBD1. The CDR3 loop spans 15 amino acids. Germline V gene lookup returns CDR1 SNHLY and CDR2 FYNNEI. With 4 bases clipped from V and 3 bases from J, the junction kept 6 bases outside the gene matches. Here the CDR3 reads CASSGGTGVSYEQYF. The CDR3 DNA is TGTGCCAGCAGTGGAGGGACAGGGGTTAGCTACGAGCAGTACTTC.

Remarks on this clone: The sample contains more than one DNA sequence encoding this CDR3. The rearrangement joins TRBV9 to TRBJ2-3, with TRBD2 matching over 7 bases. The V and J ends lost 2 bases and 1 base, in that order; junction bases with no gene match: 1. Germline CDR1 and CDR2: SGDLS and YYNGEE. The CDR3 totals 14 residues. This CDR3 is CASSVSGGTDTQYF. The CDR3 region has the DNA TGTGCCAGCAGCGTGAGCGGGGGCACAGATACGCAGTATTTT.

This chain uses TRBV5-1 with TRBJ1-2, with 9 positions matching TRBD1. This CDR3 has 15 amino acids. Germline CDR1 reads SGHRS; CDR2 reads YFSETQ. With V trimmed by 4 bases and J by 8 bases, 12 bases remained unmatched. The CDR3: CASSLIPGQGDGYTF. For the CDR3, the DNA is TGCGCCAGCAGCCTAATCCCGGGACAGGGTGACGGCTACACCTTC. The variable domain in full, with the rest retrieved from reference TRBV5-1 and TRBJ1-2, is KAGVTQTPRYLIKTRGQQVTLSCSPISGHRSVSWYQQTPGQGLQFLFEYFSETQRNKGNFPGRFSGRQFSNSRSEMNVSTLELGDSALYLCASSLIPGQGDGYTFGSGTRLTVV.

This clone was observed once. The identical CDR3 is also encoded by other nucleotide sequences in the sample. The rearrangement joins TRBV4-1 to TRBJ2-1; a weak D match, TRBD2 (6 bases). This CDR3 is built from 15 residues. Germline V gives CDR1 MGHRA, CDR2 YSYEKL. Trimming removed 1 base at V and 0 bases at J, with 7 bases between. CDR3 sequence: CASSQAGSSYNEQFF. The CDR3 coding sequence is TGCGCCAGCAGCCAAGCCGGGAGCTCCTACAATGAGCAGTTCTTC.

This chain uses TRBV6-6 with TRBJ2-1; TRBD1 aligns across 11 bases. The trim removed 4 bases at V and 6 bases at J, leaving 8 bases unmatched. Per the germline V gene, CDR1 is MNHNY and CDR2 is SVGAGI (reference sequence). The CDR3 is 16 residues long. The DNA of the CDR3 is TGTGCCAGCAGTTTAGGCCCGGGGACAGGGGGCAATGAGCAGTTCTTC. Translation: CASSLGPGTGGNEQFF.

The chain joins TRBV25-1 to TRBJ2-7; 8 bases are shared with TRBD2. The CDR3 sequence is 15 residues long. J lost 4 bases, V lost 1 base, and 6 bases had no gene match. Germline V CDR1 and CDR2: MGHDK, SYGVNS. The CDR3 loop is CASSEFSGRGYEQYF. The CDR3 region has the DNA TGTGCCAGCAGTGAATTCAGCGGGAGAGGGTACGAGCAGTACTTC.

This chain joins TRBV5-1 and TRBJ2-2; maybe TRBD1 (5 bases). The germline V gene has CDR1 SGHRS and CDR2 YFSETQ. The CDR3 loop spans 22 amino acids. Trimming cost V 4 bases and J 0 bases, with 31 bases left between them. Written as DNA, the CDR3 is TGCGCCAGCAGCCGACTGGCTCATTGGTCGTATGGGAACAGGACGAACACCGGGGAGCTGTTTTTT. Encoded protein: CASSRLAHWSYGNRTNTGELFF.

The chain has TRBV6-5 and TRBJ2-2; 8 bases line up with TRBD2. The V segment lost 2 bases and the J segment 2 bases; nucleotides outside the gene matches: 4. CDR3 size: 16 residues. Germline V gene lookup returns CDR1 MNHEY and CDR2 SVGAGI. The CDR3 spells CASSYRTSSNTGELFF. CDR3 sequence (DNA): TGTGCCAGCAGTTACCGGACTAGCAGCAACACCGGGGAGCTGTTTTTT.

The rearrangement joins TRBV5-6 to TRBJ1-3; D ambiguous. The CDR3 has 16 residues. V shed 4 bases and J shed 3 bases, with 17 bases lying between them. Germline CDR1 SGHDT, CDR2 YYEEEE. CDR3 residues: CASSRAGGYYGNTIYF. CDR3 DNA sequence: TGTGCCAGCAGCCGCGCCGGAGGGTATTATGGAAACACCATATATTTT.

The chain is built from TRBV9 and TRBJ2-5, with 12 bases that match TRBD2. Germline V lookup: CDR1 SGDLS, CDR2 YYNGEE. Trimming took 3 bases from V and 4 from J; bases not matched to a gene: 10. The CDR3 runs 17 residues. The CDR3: CASSDWTSGAGRETQYF. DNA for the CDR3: TGTGCCAGCAGCGATTGGACTAGCGGGGCGGGGAGAGAGACCCAGTACTTC.

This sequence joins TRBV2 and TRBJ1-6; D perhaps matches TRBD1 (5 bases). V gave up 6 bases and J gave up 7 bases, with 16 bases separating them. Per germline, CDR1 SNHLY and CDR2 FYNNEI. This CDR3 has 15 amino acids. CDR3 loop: CASRELIGTNSPLHF. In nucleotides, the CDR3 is TGTGCCAGCAGGGAACTAATAGGGACGAATTCACCCCTCCACTTT.

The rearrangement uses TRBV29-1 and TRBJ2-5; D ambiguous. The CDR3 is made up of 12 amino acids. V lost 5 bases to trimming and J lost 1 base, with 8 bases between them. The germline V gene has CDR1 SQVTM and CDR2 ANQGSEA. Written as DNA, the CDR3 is TGCAGCGTTACGGCGGTCCAAGAGACCCAGTACTTC. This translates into CSVTAVQETQYF.

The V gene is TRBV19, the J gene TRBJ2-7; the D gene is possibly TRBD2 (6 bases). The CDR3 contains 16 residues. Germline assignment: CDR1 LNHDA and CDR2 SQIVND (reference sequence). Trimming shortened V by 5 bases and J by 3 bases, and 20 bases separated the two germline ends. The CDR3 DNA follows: TGTGCCAGTAGTCTAGGGACTGCTCCTACCATCTACGAGCAGTACTTC. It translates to CASSLGTAPTIYEQYF.

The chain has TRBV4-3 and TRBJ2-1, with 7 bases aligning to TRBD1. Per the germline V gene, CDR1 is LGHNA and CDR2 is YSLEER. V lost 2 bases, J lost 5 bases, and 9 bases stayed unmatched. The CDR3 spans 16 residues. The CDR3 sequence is CASSQRTGTDDNEQFF. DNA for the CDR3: TGCGCCAGCAGCCAACGGACCGGGACAGACGACAATGAGCAGTTCTTC.

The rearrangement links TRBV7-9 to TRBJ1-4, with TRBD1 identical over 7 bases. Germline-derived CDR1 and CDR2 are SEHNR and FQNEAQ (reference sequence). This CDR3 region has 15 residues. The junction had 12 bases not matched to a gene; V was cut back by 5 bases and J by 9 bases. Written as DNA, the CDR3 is TGTGCCAGCAGCACCGCCGGGACAGACATACAAAAACTGTTTTTT. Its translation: CASSTAGTDIQKLFF.

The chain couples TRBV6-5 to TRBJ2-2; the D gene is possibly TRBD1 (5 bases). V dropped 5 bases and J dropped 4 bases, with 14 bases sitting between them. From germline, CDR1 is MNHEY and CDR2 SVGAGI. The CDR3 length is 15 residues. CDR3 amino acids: CASSPPGRATGELFF. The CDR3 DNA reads TGTGCCAGCAGTCCCCCGGGCAGGGCCACCGGGGAGCTGTTTTTT.

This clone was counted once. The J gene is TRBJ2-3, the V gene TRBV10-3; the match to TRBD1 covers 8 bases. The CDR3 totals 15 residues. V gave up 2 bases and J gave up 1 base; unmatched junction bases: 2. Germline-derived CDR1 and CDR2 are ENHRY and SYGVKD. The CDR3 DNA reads TGTGCCATCAGTGAGGGACAGGGCGGCACAGATACGCAGTATTTT. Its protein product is CAISEGQGGTDTQYF.